This TCR beta chain comes out of a study of T cell responses to AZD1222 COVID-19 vaccine. As concerns this clone: Its target is unknown.

Study findings and constraints: Repertoire sampling happened only post peak T cell response.

The CDR3 covers 14 residues. Germline V gene sequence: CDR1 KGHSH, CDR2 LQKENI. Trimming left V 2 bases short and J 4 bases short, with 11 bases between. Sequencing used immunoSEQ multiplex PCR; TCRdb keeps in-frame clones, though not all of them. The table shows 150,000 to 200,000 clones, with over 90% occurring only once. The starting material was peripheral blood, obtained on day 0 of AZD1222 vaccination. V usage is TRBV18 and J usage is TRBJ1-2; possible D gene TRBD1, 5 bases. The sequence was obtained from an adult in good health. The CDR3 reads CASSPGAESYGYTF. CDR3 nucleotide sequence: TGTGCCAGCTCACCAGGGGCAGAAAGCTATGGCTACACCTTC. The full variable domain, with the rest looked up from reference TRBV18 and TRBJ1-2, is NAGVMQNPRHLVRRRGQEARLRCSPMKGHSHVYWYRQLPEEGLKFMVYLQKENIIDESGMPKERFSAEFPKEGPSILRIQQVVRGDSAAYFCASSPGAESYGYTFGSGTRLTVV.